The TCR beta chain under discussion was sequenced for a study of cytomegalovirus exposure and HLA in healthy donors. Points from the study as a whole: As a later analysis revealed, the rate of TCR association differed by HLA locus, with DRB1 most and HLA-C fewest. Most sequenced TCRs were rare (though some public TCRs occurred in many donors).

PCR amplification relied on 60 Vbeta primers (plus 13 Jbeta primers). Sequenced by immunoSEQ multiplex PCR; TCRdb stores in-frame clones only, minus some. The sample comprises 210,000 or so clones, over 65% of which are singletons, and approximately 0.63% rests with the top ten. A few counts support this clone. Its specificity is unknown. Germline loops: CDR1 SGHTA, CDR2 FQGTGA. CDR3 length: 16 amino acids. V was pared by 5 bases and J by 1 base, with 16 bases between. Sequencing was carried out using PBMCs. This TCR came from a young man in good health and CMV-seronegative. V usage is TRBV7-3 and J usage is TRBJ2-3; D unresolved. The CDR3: CASSRRDARRTDTQYF. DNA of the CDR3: TGTGCCAGCAGCCGCCGCGACGCGAGGCGCACAGATACGCAGTATTTT.